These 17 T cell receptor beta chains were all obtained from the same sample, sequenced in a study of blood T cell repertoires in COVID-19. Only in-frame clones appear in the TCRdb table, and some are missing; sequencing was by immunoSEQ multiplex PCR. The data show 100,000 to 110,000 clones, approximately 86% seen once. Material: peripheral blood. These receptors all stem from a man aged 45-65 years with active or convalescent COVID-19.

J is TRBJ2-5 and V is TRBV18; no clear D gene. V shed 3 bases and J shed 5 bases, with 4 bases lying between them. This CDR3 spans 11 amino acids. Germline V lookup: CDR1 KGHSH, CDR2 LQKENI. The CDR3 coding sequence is TGTGCCAGCTCACCCGAGGAGACCCAGTACTTC. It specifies CASSPEETQYF.

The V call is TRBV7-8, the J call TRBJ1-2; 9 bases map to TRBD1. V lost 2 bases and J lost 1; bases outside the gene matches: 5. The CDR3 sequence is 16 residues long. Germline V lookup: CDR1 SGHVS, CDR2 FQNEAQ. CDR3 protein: CASSLWGTGINYGYTF. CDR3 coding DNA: TGTGCCAGCAGCTTATGGGGGACAGGGATTAACTATGGCTACACCTTC.

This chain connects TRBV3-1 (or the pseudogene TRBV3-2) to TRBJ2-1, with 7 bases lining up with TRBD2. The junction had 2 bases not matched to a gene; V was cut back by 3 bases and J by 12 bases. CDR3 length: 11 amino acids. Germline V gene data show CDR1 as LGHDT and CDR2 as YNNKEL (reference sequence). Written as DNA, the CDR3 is TGTGCCAGCAGCCAGTCGGGGGGGCAGTTCTTC. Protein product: CASSQSGGQFF.

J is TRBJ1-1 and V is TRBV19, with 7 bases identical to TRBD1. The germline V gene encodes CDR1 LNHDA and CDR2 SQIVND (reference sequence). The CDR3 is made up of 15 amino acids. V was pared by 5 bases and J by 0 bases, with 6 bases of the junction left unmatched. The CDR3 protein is CASSLRGLLNTEAFF. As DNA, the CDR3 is TGTGCCAGTAGTTTAAGGGGGCTTTTGAACACTGAAGCTTTCTTT.

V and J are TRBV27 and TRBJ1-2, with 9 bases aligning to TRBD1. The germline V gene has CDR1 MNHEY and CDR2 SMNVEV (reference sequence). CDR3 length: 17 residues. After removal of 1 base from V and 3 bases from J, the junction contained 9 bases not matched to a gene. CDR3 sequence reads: CASSLYFGTGSHYGYTF. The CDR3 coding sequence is TGTGCCAGCAGTTTATATTTTGGGACAGGGTCCCACTATGGCTACACCTTC.

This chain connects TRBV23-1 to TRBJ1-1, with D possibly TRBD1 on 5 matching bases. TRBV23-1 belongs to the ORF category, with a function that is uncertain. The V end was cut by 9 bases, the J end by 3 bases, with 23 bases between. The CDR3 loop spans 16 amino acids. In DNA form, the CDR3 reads TGCGCCAGTCCTGCGCTATATAGGGGAACGTACACTGAAGCTTTCTTT. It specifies CASPALYRGTYTEAFF.

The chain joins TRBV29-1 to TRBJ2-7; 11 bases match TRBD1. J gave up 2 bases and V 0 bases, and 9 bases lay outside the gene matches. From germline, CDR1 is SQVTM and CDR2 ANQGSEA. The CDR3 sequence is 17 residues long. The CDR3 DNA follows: TGCAGCGTTGAAGAGCTAGGAGGACAGGGGGCGACCTACGAGCAGTACTTC. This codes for CSVEELGGQGATYEQYF.

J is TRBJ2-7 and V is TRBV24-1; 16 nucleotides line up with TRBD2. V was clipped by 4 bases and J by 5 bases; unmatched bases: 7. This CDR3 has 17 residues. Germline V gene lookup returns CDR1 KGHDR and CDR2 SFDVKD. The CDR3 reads CATSDSGTSGRENEQYF. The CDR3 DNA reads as TGTGCCACCAGTGACTCCGGGACTAGCGGGAGGGAGAACGAGCAGTACTTC.

CDR3 protein: CASSANLAGGMNEQFF. As DNA, the CDR3 is TGCGCCAGCAGTGCCAACCTAGCGGGAGGGATGAATGAGCAGTTCTTC. This chain links TRBV10-1 with TRBJ2-1; TRBD2 matches 12 bases. Germline V gene data show CDR1 as WNHNN and CDR2 as SYGVQD (reference sequence). The CDR3 spans 16 residues. Trimming at V came to 4 bases and at J to 7 bases, leaving 8 bases not matched to a gene.

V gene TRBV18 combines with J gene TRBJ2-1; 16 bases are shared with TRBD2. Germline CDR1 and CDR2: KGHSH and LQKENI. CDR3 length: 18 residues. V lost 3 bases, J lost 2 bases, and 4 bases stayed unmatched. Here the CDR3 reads CASSPGTSGRGAYNEQFF. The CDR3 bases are TGTGCCAGCTCACCGGGGACTAGCGGGAGGGGGGCCTACAATGAGCAGTTCTTC. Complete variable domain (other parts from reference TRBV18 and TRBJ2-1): NAGVMQNPRHLVRRRGQEARLRCSPMKGHSHVYWYRQLPEEGLKFMVYLQKENIIDESGMPKERFSAEFPKEGPSILRIQQVVRGDSAAYFCASSPGTSGRGAYNEQFFGPGTRLTVL.

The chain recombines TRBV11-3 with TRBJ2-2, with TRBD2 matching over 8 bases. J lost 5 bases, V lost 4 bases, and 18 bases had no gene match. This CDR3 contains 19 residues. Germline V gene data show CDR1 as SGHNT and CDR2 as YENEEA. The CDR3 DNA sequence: TGTGCCAGCAGCTCCCGGGTAGCGGGAACGAGGGCGGGTACCGGGGAGCTGTTTTTT. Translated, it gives CASSSRVAGTRAGTGELFF. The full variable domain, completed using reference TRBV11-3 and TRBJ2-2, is EAGVVQSPRYKIIEKKQPVAFWCNPISGHNTLYWYLQNLGQGPELLIRYENEEAVDDSQLPKDRFSAERLKGVDSTLKIQPAELGDSAVYLCASSSRVAGTRAGTGELFFGEGSRLTVL.

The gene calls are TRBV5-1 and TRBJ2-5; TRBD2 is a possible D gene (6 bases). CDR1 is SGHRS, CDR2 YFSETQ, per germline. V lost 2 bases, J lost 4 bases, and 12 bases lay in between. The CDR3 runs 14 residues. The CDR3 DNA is TGCGCCAGCAGCTTTGGAGGGATGGGAGAGACCCAGTACTTC. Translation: CASSFGGMGETQYF.

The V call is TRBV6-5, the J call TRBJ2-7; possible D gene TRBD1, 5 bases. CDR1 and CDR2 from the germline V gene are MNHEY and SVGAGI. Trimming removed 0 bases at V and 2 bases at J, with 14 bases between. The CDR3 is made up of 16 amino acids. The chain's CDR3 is CASSYSRQITTYEQYF. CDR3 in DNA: TGTGCCAGCAGTTACTCGAGACAGATAACTACCTACGAGCAGTACTTC.

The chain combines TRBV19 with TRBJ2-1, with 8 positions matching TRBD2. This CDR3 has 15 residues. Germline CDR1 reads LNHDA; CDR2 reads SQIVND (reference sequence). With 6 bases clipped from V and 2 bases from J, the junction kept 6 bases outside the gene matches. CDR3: CASSPGGEPYNEQFF. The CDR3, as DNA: TGTGCCAGTAGCCCCGGGGGGGAGCCCTACAATGAGCAGTTCTTC.

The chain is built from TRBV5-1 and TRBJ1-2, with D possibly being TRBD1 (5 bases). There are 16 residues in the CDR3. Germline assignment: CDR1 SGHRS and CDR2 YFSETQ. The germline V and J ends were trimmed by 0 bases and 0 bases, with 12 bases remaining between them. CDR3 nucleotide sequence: TGCGCCAGCAGCTTGGGCGGGGGGAACCCTAACTATGGCTACACCTTC. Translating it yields CASSLGGGNPNYGYTF. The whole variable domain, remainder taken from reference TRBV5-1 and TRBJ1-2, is KAGVTQTPRYLIKTRGQQVTLSCSPISGHRSVSWYQQTPGQGLQFLFEYFSETQRNKGNFPGRFSGRQFSNSRSEMNVSTLELGDSALYLCASSLGGGNPNYGYTFGSGTRLTVV.

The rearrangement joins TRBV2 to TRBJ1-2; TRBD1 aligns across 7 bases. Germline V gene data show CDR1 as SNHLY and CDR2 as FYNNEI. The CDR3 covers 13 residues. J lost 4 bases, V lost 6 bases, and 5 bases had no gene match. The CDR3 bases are TGTGCCAGCAGGGACAGGCTCCTCTATGGCTACACCTTC. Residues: CASRDRLLYGYTF. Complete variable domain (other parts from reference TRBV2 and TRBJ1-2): EPEVTQTPSHQVTQMGQEVILRCVPISNHLYFYWYRQILGQKVEFLVSFYNNEISEKSEIFDDQFSVERPDGSNFTLKIRSTKLEDSAMYFCASRDRLLYGYTFGSGTRLTVV.

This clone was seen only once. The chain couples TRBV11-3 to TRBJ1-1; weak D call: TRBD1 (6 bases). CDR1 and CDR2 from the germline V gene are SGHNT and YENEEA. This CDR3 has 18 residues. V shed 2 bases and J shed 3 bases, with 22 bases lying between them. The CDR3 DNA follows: TGTGCCAGCAGCTTAACGGGACGGTGGGGGCGCCTGGACACTGAAGCTTTCTTT. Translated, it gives CASSLTGRWGRLDTEAFF.